This TCR beta chain comes out of a study of blood T cell repertoires in COVID-19. Across the whole study: There were acute and convalescent COVID-19 samples, and they came from the United States, Italy and Spain.

Produced via immunoSEQ multiplex PCR; TCRdb's table is partial and in-frame only. This table has approximately 500,000 clones, roughly 87% appearing once. The CDR3 has 16 residues. Trimming cost V 4 bases and J 2 bases, with 15 bases left between them. Per germline, CDR1 MNHNY and CDR2 SVGAGI (reference sequence). The TCR sequence derives from a man younger than 35 with COVID-19, enrolled during active disease. The V call is TRBV6-6, the J call TRBJ2-1; the D is unclear. Sequencing was done on a sample of peripheral blood. CDR3 residues: CASSFPDIQTYNEQFF. CDR3 DNA sequence: TGTGCCAGCAGTTTCCCCGACATTCAGACCTACAATGAGCAGTTCTTC.